This entry is about one TCR beta chain. The data stem from a study of T cell changes during pregnancy in multiple sclerosis. The V gene lost 3 bases and the J gene lost 7 bases, with 33 bases spanning the gap. The CDR3 is 21 amino acids. The germline V gene encodes CDR1 MNHEY and CDR2 SMNVEV (reference sequence). Assay: immunoSEQ multiplex PCR; the TCRdb copy retains only in-frame clones and omits some. In the table there are around 32,000 clones, about nine tenths of which are singletons. This clonotype was obtained from a female donor with multiple sclerosis, enrolled in a pregnancy study. Specimen: CD8+ T cells from peripheral blood mononuclear cells, collected before pregnancy. The rearrangement links TRBV27 to TRBJ2-2, with a tentative D call TRBD2 (8 bases). CDR3 DNA: TGTGCCAGCAGTTTCCAGGGGGTCGGTCCTAGCGGGCCACCTGGGCACGGGGAGCTGTTTTTT. Amino acids: CASSFQGVGPSGPPGHGELFF.